The entry that follows covers one T cell receptor (beta chain) sequence. What it binds is not known. Each sample's TCRbeta library yielded on average roughly 42,000 productive templates. The method was immunoSEQ multiplex PCR; TCRdb's version includes in-frame clones alone and lacks a portion of them. This table has 30,000 to 45,000 clones, around nine tenths appearing once. The CDR3 totals 15 residues. From germline, CDR1 is GTSNPN and CDR2 SVGIG (reference sequence). With V trimmed by 2 bases and J by 3 bases, 7 bases remained unmatched. The data derive from a study of STAT3 mutations in large granular lymphocyte leukemia. Study-wide results and caveats: Some patients had dominant TCR clones larger than their STAT3 mutant burden. Treatment regimens differed across patients between samplings. Every T-LGLL patient had at least one immunodominant TCRbeta clonotype. Persisting codominant clonotypes may have hidden a small pathogenic clone.

The clonotype originates from a human donor with T large granular lymphocyte leukemia. Some clones in this sample may be carry-over from other donors' samples. Sequenced: PBMCs. V and J are TRBV30 and TRBJ1-5; 7 bases are a match to TRBD1. This chain's CDR3 is CAWSPGGRHNQPQHF. The DNA for the CDR3 is TGTGCCTGGAGTCCAGGGGGACGACACAATCAGCCCCAGCATTTT.